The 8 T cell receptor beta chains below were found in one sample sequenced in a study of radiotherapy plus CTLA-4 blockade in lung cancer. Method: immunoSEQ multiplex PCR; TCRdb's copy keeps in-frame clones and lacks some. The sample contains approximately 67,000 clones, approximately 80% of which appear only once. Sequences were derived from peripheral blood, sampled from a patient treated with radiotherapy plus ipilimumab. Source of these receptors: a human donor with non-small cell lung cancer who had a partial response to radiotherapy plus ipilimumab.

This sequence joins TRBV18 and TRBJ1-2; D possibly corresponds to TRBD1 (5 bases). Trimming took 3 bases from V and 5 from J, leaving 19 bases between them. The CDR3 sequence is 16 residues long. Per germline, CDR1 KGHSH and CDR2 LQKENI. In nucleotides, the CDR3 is TGTGCCAGCTCACCCCCCGGCCTAGGGGTCCAGTATGGCTACACCTTC. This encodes CASSPPGLGVQYGYTF.

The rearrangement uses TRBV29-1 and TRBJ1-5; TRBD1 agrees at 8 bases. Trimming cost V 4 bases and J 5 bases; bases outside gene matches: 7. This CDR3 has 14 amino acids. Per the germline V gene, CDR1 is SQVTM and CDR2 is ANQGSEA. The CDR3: CSVAGQGADQPQHF. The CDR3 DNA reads TGCAGCGTTGCTGGCCAGGGGGCAGATCAGCCCCAGCATTTT.

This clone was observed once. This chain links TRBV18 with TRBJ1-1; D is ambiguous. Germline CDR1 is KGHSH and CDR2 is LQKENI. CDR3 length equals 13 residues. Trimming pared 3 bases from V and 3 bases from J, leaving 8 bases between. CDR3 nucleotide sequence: TGTGCCAGCTCACCGCAGGAATACACTGAAGCTTTCTTT. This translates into CASSPQEYTEAFF.

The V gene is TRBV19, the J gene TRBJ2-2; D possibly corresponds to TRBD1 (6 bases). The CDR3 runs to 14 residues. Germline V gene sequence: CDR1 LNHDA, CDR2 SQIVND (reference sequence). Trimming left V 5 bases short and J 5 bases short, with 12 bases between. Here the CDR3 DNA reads TGTGCCAGTAGTCCTGGGGGCCGGACCGGGGAGCTGTTTTTT. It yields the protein CASSPGGRTGELFF.

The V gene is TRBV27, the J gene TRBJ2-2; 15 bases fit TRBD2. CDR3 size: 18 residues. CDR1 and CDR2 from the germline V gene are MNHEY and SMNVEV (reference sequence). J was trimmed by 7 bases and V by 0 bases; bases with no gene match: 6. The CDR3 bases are TGTGCCAGCAGTTTATCCGGGACTAGCGGGAGGTCCCACGGGGAGCTGTTTTTT. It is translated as CASSLSGTSGRSHGELFF.

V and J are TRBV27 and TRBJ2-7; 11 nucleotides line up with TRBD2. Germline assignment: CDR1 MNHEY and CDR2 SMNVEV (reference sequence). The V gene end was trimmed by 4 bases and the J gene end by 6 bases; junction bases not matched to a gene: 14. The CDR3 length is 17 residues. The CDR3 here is CASSSLSGRAVPSEQYF. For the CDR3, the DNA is TGTGCCAGCAGTTCCCTTAGCGGGAGGGCGGTTCCCTCCGAGCAGTACTTC.

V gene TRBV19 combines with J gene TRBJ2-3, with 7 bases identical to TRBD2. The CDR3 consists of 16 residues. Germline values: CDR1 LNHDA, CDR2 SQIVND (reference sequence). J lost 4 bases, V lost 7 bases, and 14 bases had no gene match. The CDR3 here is CASTPGREAWADTQYF. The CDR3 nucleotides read TGTGCCAGTACCCCAGGACGGGAGGCTTGGGCAGATACGCAGTATTTT.

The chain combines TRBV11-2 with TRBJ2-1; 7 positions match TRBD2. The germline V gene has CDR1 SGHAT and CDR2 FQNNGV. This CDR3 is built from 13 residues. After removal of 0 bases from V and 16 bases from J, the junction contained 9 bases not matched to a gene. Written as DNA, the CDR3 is TGTGCCAGCAGCTTAGAAAAGCGGGGCCCCGCCTTCTTC. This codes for CASSLEKRGPAFF.